The present TCR beta chain was sequenced within a study of breast tumors, draining lymph nodes, adjacent tissues (dated by TCRdb to 2015 to 2016). Regarding the study in general: The study compared TCR beta repertoires across tumor, adjacent nontumor tissue and axillary lymph nodes from breast cancer patients. In human breast cancer, the study set out to assess how tumor, surrounding tissue and draining lymph node repertoires relate to one another and whether T cells might be exchanged between them.

The reads were generated on an Illumina HiSeq 2000. TCR beta chain libraries were generated by multiplex PCR amplification. The amplified TCR beta chain products were analyzed by high-throughput sequencing. TCRdb reanalyzed the raw reads on its own, using fastp at Q25 for trimming and MiXCR for clone calling, and kept in-frame beta chains. Rows are combined by CDR3 protein, so each entry shows the most common genes and DNA. Here the sample has some 100,000 distinct CDR3 sequences; over 20% occur a single time. The ten largest make up roughly 1.2% of the sample. The lymph node samples were taken from the axillary draining lymph nodes of breast cancer patients. Remarks on this clonotype: No cognate antigen has been identified for it. A much more abundant neighbour one base away suggests this may be a read error.

What the study reported, not specific to this receptor: The study presented the conclusion that tumor T cells originate in lymph nodes as consistent with a hypothesis, not as something directly demonstrated. The similarity between tumor and nontumor tissue repertoires was significantly greater in luminal-like breast cancer than in basal-like breast cancer. The data were judged consistent with most tumor T cells deriving from the lymph node and then expanding within tumor tissue. Tumors showed preferential V and J gene usage, and their T-cell repertoire diversity fell below that of lymph nodes yet above that of nontumor tissue.

Via the germline V gene (reference sequence), CDR1 is MNHEY and CDR2 SMNVEV. Trimming at the junction amounts to 2 bases on V and 3 bases on J, and the germline ends lie 11 bases apart. CDR3 length: 14 amino acids, cysteine to phenylalanine. Kept here is only the CDR3 DNA, which spans 42 bases and is read in frame from base 1. Recombination linked TRBV27 to TRBJ2-7, with TRBD2 perhaps the D gene, on 5 matching bases. The sample taken for sequencing was axillary lymph node tissue. The clonotype was recovered from a female donor with breast cancer. Some clones in this sample may be carry-over from other donors' samples. In nucleotide form, the sequence is TGTGCCAGCAGTTTACAAGGGAGAGGCTACGAGCAGTACTTC. This sequence encodes CASSLQGRGYEQYF.